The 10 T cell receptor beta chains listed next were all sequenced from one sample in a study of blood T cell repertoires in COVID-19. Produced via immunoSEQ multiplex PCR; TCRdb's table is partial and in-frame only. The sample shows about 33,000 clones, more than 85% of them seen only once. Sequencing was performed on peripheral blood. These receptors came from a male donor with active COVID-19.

The CDR3 DNA follows: TGTGCCAGCTCACCACGGACAGGGGAGACCCAGTACTTC. Translation gives CASSPRTGETQYF. The gene calls are TRBV18 and TRBJ2-5; TRBD1 matches 8 bases. Germline lookup yields CDR1 KGHSH and CDR2 LQKENI. The V and J ends lost 1 base and 5 bases, in that order; junction bases with no gene match: 0. The CDR3 runs to 13 residues.

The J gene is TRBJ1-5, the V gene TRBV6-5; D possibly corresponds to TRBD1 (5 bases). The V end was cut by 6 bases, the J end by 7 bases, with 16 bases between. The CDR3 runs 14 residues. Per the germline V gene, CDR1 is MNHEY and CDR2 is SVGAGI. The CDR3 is CASRGLRQDQPQHF. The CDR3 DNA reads TGTGCCAGCAGGGGACTCAGGCAGGACCAGCCCCAGCATTTT.

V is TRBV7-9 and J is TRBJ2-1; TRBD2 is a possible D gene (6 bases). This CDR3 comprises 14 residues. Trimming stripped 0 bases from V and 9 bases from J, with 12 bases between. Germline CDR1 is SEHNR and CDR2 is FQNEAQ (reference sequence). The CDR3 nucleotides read TGTGCCAGCAGCTTAGCCCTCACTAGCTTTGAGCAGTTCTTC. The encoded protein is CASSLALTSFEQFF.

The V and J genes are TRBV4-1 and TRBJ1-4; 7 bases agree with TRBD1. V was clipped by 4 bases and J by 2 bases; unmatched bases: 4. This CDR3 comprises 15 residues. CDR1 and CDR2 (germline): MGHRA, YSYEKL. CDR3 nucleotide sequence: TGCGCCAGCAGCCCGCCGGGACAGACTAATGAAAAACTGTTTTTT. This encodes CASSPPGQTNEKLFF.

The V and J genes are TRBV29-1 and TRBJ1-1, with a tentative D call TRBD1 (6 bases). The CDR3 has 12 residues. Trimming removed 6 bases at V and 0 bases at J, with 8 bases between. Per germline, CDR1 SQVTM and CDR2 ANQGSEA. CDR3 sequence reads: CSVRQVNTEAFF. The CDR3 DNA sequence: TGCAGCGTCCGACAGGTGAACACTGAAGCTTTCTTT.

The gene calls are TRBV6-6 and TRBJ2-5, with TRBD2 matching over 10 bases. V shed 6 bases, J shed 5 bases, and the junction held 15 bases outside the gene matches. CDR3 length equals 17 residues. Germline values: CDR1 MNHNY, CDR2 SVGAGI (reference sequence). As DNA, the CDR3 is TGTGCCAGCAGCCGACGTATGCTAGCGGGGGCCGGGGAGACCCAGTACTTC. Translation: CASSRRMLAGAGETQYF.

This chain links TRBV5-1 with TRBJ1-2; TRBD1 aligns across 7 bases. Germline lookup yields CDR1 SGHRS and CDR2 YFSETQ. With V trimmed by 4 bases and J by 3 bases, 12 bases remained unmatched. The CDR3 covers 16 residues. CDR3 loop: CASSAYMTGQDYGYTF. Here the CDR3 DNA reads TGCGCCAGCAGCGCGTATATGACAGGGCAGGACTATGGCTACACCTTC.

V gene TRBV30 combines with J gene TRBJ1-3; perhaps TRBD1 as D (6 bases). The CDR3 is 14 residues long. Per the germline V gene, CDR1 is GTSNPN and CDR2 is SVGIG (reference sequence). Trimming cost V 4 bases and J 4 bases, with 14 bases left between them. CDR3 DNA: TGTGCCTGGAATCCTCAGGGGAGCGGAAACACCATATATTTT. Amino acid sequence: CAWNPQGSGNTIYF. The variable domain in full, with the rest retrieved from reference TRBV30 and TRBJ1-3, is SQTIHQWPATLVQPVGSPLSLECTVEGTSNPNLYWYRQAAGRGLQLLFYSVGIGQISSEVPQNLSASRPQDRQFILSSKKLLLSDSGFYLCAWNPQGSGNTIYFGEGSWLTVV.

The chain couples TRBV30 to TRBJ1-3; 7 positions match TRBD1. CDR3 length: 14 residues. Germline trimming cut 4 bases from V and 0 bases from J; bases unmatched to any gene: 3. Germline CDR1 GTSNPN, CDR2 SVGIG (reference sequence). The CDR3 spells CAWTTGNSGNTIYF. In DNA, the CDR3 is TGTGCCTGGACGACAGGGAACTCTGGAAACACCATATATTTT.

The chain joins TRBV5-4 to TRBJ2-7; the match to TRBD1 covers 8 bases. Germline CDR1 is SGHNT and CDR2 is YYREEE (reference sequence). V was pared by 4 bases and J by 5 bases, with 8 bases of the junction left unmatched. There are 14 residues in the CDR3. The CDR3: CASSGWTGNHEQYF. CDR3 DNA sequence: TGTGCCAGCAGCGGGTGGACAGGGAACCACGAGCAGTACTTC.